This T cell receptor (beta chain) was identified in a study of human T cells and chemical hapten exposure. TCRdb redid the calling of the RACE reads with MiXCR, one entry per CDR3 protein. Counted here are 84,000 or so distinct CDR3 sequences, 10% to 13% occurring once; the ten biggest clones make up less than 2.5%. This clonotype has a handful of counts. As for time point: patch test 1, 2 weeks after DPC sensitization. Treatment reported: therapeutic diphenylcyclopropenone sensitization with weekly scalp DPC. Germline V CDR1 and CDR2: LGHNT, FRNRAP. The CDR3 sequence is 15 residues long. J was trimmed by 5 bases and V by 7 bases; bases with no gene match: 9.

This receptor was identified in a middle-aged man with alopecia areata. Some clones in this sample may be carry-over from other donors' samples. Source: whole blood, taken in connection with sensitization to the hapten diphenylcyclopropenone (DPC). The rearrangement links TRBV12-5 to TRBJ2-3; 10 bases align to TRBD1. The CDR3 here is CASAQTGTGEDTQYF. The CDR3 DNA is TGTGCTAGTGCCCAAACCGGGACAGGGGAAGATACGCAGTATTTT. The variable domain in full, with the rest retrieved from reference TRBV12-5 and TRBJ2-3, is DARVTQTPRHKVTEMGQEVTMRCQPILGHNTVFWYRQTMMQGLELLAYFRNRAPLDDSGMPKDRFSAEMPDATLATLKIQPSEPRDSAVYFCASAQTGTGEDTQYFGPGTRLTVL.